The clone carrying this T cell receptor (beta chain) was seen a single time. The data originate from a study of blood T cell repertoires in COVID-19. CDR1 and CDR2 (germline): MGHRA, YSYEKL. V gave up 4 bases and J gave up 7 bases, with 22 bases separating them. The CDR3 runs 16 residues. Source study methods: Estimation of nucleated cell counts relied on the amplification of reference gene primers. Generated by immunoSEQ multiplex PCR, the TCRdb table keeps only in-frame clones and is missing some. For V, J and clone size, that table is used; D and trimming come from the DNA. There are around 280,000 clones in the sample; more than 75% occur only once, and roughly 1.9% lies in the top ten.

Sequencing was performed on peripheral blood. The clonotype was recovered from a woman aged 30 to 39 who had recovered from COVID-19. The V gene is TRBV4-1, the J gene TRBJ2-5, with TRBD2 as a possible D gene (6 bases). CDR3 protein: CASSLPGWEEVGTQYF. CDR3 nucleotide sequence: TGCGCCAGCAGCCTCCCCGGGTGGGAGGAGGTGGGGACCCAGTACTTC.